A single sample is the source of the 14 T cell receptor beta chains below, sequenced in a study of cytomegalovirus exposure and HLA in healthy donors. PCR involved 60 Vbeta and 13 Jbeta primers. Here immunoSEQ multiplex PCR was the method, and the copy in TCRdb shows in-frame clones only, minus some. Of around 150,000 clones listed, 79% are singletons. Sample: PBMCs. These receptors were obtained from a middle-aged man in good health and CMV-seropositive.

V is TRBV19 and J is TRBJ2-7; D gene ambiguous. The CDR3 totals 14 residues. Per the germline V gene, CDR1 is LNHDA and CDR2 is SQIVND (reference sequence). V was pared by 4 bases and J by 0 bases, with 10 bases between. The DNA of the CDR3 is TGTGCCAGTAGTACCCTGGGCATCTCCTACGAGCAGTACTTC. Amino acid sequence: CASSTLGISYEQYF. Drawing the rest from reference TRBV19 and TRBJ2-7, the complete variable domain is DGGITQSPKYLFRKEGQNVTLSCEQNLNHDAMYWYRQDPGQGLRLIYYSQIVNDFQKGDIAEGYSVSREKKESFPLTVTSAQKNPTAFYLCASSTLGISYEQYFGPGTRLTVT.

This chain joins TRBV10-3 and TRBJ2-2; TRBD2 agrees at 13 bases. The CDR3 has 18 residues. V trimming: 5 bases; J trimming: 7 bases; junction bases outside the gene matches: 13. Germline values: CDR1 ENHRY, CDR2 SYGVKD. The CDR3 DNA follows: TGTGCCATCAGTATAGGACTAGCGGGAGCCACGGGGATCGGGGAGCTGTTTTTT. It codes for CAISIGLAGATGIGELFF.

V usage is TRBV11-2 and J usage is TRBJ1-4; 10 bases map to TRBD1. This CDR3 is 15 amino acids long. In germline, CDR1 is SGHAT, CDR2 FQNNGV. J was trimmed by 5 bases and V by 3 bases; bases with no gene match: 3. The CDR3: CASSFWTGGNEKLFF. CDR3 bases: TGTGCCAGCAGCTTCTGGACAGGGGGAAATGAAAAACTGTTTTTT.

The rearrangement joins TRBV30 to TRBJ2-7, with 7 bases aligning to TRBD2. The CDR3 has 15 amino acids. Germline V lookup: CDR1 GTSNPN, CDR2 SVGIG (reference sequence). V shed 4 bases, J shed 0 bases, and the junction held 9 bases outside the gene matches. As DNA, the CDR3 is TGTGCCTGGACCGGCGGGGGACGGGCCTCCTACGAGCAGTACTTC. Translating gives CAWTGGGRASYEQYF. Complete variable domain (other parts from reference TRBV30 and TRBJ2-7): SQTIHQWPATLVQPVGSPLSLECTVEGTSNPNLYWYRQAAGRGLQLLFYSVGIGQISSEVPQNLSASRPQDRQFILSSKKLLLSDSGFYLCAWTGGGRASYEQYFGPGTRLTVT.

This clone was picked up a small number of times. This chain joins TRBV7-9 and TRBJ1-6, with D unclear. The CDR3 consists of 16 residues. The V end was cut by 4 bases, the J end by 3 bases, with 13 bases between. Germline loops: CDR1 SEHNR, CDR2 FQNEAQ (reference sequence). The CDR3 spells CASSSPGFLYNSPLHF. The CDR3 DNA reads TGTGCCAGCAGCTCGCCGGGGTTCCTCTATAATTCACCCCTCCACTTT. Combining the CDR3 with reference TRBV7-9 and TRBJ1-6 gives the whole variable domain DTGVSQNPRHKITKRGQNVTFRCDPISEHNRLYWYRQTLGQGPEFLTYFQNEAQLEKSRLLSDRFSAERPKGSFSTLEIQRTEQGDSAMYLCASSSPGFLYNSPLHFGNGTRLTVT.

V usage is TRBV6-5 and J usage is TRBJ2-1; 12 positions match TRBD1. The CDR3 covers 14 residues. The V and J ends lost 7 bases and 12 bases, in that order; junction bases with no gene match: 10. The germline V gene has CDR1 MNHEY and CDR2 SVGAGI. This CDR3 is CASNRDRGPAGQFF. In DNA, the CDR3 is TGTGCCAGCAACCGGGACAGGGGGCCAGCAGGGCAGTTCTTC.

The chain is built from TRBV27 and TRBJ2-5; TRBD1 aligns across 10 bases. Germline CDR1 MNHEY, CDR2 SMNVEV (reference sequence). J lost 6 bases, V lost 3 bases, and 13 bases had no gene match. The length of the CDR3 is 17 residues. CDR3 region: CASSFLSTGGAGKTQYF. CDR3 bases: TGTGCCAGCAGTTTCCTCTCGACAGGGGGCGCGGGAAAGACCCAGTACTTC.

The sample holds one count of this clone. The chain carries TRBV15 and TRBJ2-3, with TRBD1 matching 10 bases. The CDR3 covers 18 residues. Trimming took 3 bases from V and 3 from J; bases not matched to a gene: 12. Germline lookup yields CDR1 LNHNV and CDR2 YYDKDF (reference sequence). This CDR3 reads CATSRAGTGVMRTDTQYF. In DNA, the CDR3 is TGTGCCACCAGCAGGGCCGGGACAGGGGTTATGCGGACAGATACGCAGTATTTT.

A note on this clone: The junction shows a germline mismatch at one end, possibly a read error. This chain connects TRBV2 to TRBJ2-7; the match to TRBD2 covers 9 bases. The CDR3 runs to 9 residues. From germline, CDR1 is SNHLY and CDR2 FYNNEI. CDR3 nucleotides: TGTGCCAGTGGGGGACTAGCATCTTTC. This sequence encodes CASGGLASF.

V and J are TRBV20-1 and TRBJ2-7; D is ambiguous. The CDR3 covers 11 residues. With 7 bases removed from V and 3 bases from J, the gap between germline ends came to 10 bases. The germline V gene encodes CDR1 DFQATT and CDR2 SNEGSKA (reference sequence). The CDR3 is CSVLRHYEQYF. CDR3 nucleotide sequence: TGCAGTGTTCTACGTCACTACGAGCAGTACTTC.

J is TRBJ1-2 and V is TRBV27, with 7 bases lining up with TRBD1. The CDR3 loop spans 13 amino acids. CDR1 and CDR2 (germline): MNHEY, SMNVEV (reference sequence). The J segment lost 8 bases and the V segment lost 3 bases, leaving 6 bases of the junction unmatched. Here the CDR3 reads CASSLTQGVGYTF. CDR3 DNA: TGTGCCAGCAGTTTGACCCAGGGGGTCGGCTACACCTTC.

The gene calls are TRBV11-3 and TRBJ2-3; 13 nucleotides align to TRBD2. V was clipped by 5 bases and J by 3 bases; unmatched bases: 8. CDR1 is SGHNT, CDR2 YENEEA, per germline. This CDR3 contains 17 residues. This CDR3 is CASSPGTSGIGTDTQYF. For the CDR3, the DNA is TGTGCCAGCAGCCCCGGGACTAGCGGGATTGGTACAGATACGCAGTATTTT.

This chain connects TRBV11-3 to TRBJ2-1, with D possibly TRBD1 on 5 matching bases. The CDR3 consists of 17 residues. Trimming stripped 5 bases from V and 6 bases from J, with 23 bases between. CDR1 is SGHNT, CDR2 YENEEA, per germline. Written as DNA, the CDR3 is TGTGCCAGCAGCCCGGGTGAAGGGGTCTTGCCTTCCAATGAGCAGTTCTTC. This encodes CASSPGEGVLPSNEQFF.

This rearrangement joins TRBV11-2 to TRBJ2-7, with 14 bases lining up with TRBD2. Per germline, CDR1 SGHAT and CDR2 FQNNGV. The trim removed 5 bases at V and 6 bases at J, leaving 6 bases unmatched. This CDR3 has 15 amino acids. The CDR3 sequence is CASSDGTSGSIEQYF. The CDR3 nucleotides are TGTGCCAGCAGCGATGGGACTAGCGGGAGCATCGAGCAGTACTTC.